The entry below gives a single T cell receptor (beta chain) sequence along with its context. Per the germline V gene, CDR1 is LGHNA and CDR2 is YNFKEQ. This CDR3 region has 15 residues. Between the trimmed V and J ends, which lost 6 bases and 5 bases, there was a span of 19 bases. This record comes from a study of blood T cell repertoires in COVID-19. Study details: Material from acute and convalescent COVID-19 was sourced from the United States, Italy and Spain.

Participants' reported clinical history set cohort assignment. Clones were sequenced by immunoSEQ multiplex PCR, and TCRdb holds only the in-frame ones, with some missing. The table shows a few hundred thousand clones, with about 80% occurring only once. The source is a man in his forties or fifties who had recovered from COVID-19. V usage is TRBV4-2 and J usage is TRBJ2-5; tentative D call: TRBD1 (7 bases). Sequenced material: PBMCs or T cells enriched from blood (not recorded which). For the CDR3, the DNA is TGTGCCAGCAGAGAAAACAGGGGAGGAGAGGAGACCCAGTACTTC. Amino acid sequence: CASRENRGGEETQYF.